One and the same sample provided the 19 T cell receptor beta chains below, sequenced in a study of cytomegalovirus exposure and HLA in healthy donors (dated 2017 in TCRdb). The library was obtained by the immunoSEQ multiplex PCR assay. For the multiplex PCR, a mixture combining 60 forward primers for TCR Vbeta segments and 13 reverse primers for TCR Jbeta segments was used. The table comes from immuneACCESS by way of TCRdb, which keeps in-frame sequences with V and J called. Part of the clones is missing from these tables; in studies checked, under half for an unresolved V gene and the rest for unknown reasons. The table for this sample lists around 110,000 clones; approximately 76% of them were counted only once. The top ten constitute about 2% of the sample. The source material was PBMCs. All receptors derive from a man between 18 and 29 years old in good health and CMV-seronegative.

This clone has ten or more counts. Other DNA sequences in this specimen translate into the identical CDR3. The genes are TRBV19 and TRBJ1-1; the D is unclear. The V and J ends lost 1 base and 1 base respectively, with 7 bases between them. Germline CDR1 LNHDA, CDR2 SQIVND (reference sequence). The CDR3 extends over 14 amino acids. The CDR3 protein is CASSIGHRNTEAFF. CDR3 DNA sequence: TGTGCCAGTAGTATAGGACATAGGAACACTGAAGCTTTCTTT. Full variable domain (remainder filled in from reference TRBV19 and TRBJ1-1): DGGITQSPKYLFRKEGQNVTLSCEQNLNHDAMYWYRQDPGQGLRLIYYSQIVNDFQKGDIAEGYSVSREKKESFPLTVTSAQKNPTAFYLCASSIGHRNTEAFFGQGTRLTVV.

The chain employs TRBV25-1 and TRBJ2-5, with a possible D match to TRBD1 (5 bases). Trimming took off 0 bases at V and 2 bases at J, with 10 bases between the two ends. Germline loops: CDR1 MGHDK, CDR2 SYGVNS. This CDR3 comprises 15 residues. The CDR3 sequence is CASSEYATAQETQYF. The CDR3 DNA sequence: TGTGCCAGCAGTGAATACGCGACAGCACAAGAGACCCAGTACTTC.

The J gene is TRBJ2-1, the V gene TRBV5-4, with 10 bases matching TRBD2. Germline CDR1 reads SGHNT; CDR2 reads YYREEE (reference sequence). The CDR3 has 16 residues. Trimming at V came to 4 bases and at J to 3 bases, leaving 7 bases not matched to a gene. CDR3: CASSPPGLADYNEQFF. The CDR3 DNA is TGTGCCAGCAGCCCGCCCGGACTAGCGGACTACAATGAGCAGTTCTTC.

The chain employs TRBV6-1 and TRBJ1-5; D is uncertain. CDR1 is MNHNS and CDR2 is SASEGT in the germline V gene. CDR3 length: 16 residues. Between the trimmed V and J ends, which lost 1 base and 3 bases, there was a span of 13 bases. The CDR3 loop is CASSEGAAAHNQPQHF. The CDR3 DNA reads TGTGCCAGCAGTGAAGGGGCAGCGGCGCACAATCAGCCCCAGCATTTT.

The chain carries TRBV9 and TRBJ1-1; D is possibly TRBD1 (5 bases). This CDR3 has 14 amino acids. V was pared by 4 bases and J by 6 bases, with 16 bases between. Germline V gene sequence: CDR1 SGDLS, CDR2 YYNGEE. DNA for the CDR3: TGTGCCAGCAGCCATCCCGGACAATCCGCTGAAGCTTTCTTT. This gives the protein CASSHPGQSAEAFF.

V usage is TRBV18 and J usage is TRBJ2-6; a weak D match, TRBD1 (5 bases). The CDR3 runs 16 residues. CDR1 and CDR2 (germline): KGHSH, LQKENI. The V gene lost 0 bases and the J gene lost 2 bases, with 8 bases spanning the gap. The CDR3 sequence is CASSPPRVAGANVLTF. The CDR3 coding sequence is TGTGCCAGCTCACCACCCAGGGTCGCTGGGGCCAACGTCCTGACTTTC.

The rearrangement uses TRBV5-4 and TRBJ2-2; D is ambiguous. The CDR3 has 13 amino acids. Germline CDR1 SGHNT, CDR2 YYREEE (reference sequence). V lost 1 base and J lost 1, with 2 bases in between. The CDR3 DNA follows: TGTGCCAGCAGCTTGCGGAACACCGGGGAGCTGTTTTTT. It codes for CASSLRNTGELFF. Full variable domain (rest looked up from reference TRBV5-4 and TRBJ2-2): ETGVTQSPTHLIKTRGQQVTLRCSSQSGHNTVSWYQQALGQGPQFIFQYYREEENGRGNFPPRFSGLQFPNYSSELNVNALELDDSALYLCASSLRNTGELFFGEGSRLTVL.

This sequence joins TRBV6-5 and TRBJ1-1; TRBD1 is a possible D gene (6 bases). V dropped 8 bases and J dropped 6 bases, with 10 bases sitting between them. CDR1 is MNHEY, CDR2 SVGAGI, per germline. The CDR3 extends over 11 amino acids. The CDR3 reads CASEQGPEAFF. The DNA of the CDR3 is TGTGCCAGCGAACAGGGCCCTGAAGCTTTCTTT.

V usage is TRBV9 and J usage is TRBJ2-5, with 13 bases identical to TRBD2. With 4 bases clipped from V and 7 bases from J, the junction kept 7 bases outside the gene matches. CDR3 length equals 15 residues. Germline CDR1 reads SGDLS; CDR2 reads YYNGEE. The CDR3 here is CASSSGLAGPGTQYF. Here the CDR3 DNA reads TGTGCCAGCAGCTCGGGACTAGCGGGGCCGGGGACCCAGTACTTC.

This chain connects TRBV7-3 to TRBJ2-5, with D perhaps matching TRBD2 (7 bases). The CDR3 loop spans 14 amino acids. CDR1 is SGHTA and CDR2 is FQGTGA in the germline V gene. V was cut by 1 base and J by 5 bases, with 11 bases left in between. The DNA of the CDR3 is TGTGCCAGCAGCTTAAGGGGGGGCGTGGAGACCCAGTACTTC. The encoded protein is CASSLRGGVETQYF.

The chain combines TRBV5-4 with TRBJ1-4; 9 nucleotides align to TRBD1. Germline CDR1 reads SGHNT; CDR2 reads YYREEE (reference sequence). V gave up 4 bases and J gave up 8 bases; unmatched junction bases: 9. This CDR3 has 15 residues. CDR3 in amino acids: CASSPIQGANEKLFF. DNA for the CDR3: TGTGCCAGCAGCCCGATACAGGGGGCAAACGAAAAACTGTTTTTT.

The CDR3 loop is CASSPGTSGGLPYEQYF. For the CDR3, the DNA is TGTGCCAGCAGCCCTGGGACTAGCGGGGGGCTACCCTACGAGCAGTACTTC. V usage is TRBV7-9 and J usage is TRBJ2-5; TRBD2 matches 15 bases. The DNA end favors TRBJ2-7, so the J call may be wrong. Germline CDR1 reads SEHNR; CDR2 reads FQNEAQ (reference sequence). The CDR3 extends over 17 amino acids.

The rearrangement links TRBV4-3 to TRBJ2-1, with 11 bases lining up with TRBD2. The CDR3 sequence is 16 residues long. Germline-derived CDR1 and CDR2 are LGHNA and YSLEER. V trimming: 3 bases; J trimming: 4 bases; junction bases outside the gene matches: 5. The CDR3 DNA is TGCGCCAGCAGCCAGGTACTAGCGGGGGCTTACAATGAGCAGTTCTTC. It is translated as CASSQVLAGAYNEQFF.

V is TRBV10-3 and J is TRBJ2-7, with D possibly TRBD1 on 6 matching bases. CDR1 and CDR2 from the germline V gene are ENHRY and SYGVKD. V gave up 0 bases and J gave up 1 base, with 10 bases separating them. This CDR3 region has 15 residues. CDR3 residues: CAISESQGDSYEQYF. DNA of the CDR3: TGTGCCATCAGTGAGTCACAGGGTGATTCCTACGAGCAGTACTTC.

V and J are TRBV28 and TRBJ2-1; 7 bases map to TRBD2. The germline CDR1 and CDR2 sequences are MDHEN and SYDVKM. The trim removed 2 bases at V and 7 bases at J, leaving 8 bases unmatched. The length of the CDR3 is 15 residues. The CDR3 loop reads CASSLDSGVQNEQFF. DNA of the CDR3: TGTGCCAGCAGTTTAGACAGCGGGGTTCAAAATGAGCAGTTCTTC.

A few counts support this clone. The DNA for the CDR3 is TGTGCCAGCAGTTTCTTGGGACAGGACTTATTCAGTGGAGCTTTCTTT. It is translated as CASSFLGQDLFSGAFF. The chain joins TRBV27 to TRBJ1-1, with 8 bases fitting TRBD1. CDR1 is MNHEY, CDR2 SMNVEV, per germline (reference sequence). V shed 3 bases and J 10 bases; nucleotides not matched to a gene: 16. There are 16 residues in the CDR3.

The chain combines TRBV5-5 with TRBJ2-2; D is ambiguous. Germline CDR1 and CDR2: SGHKS and YYEKEE (reference sequence). The CDR3 runs 14 residues. The V end lost 0 bases, the J end lost 4 bases, and 7 bases lay between the germline ends. This chain's CDR3 is CASSLAGPTGELFF. As DNA, the CDR3 is TGTGCCAGCAGCTTGGCTGGCCCCACCGGGGAGCTGTTTTTT.

Only one count was recorded for this clone. The chain is built from TRBV14 and TRBJ2-1; the match to TRBD2 covers 8 bases. Losses at the gene ends were 4 bases for V and 10 bases for J; bases not matched to a gene: 6. The CDR3 is 13 residues long. Per germline, CDR1 SGHDN and CDR2 FVKESK. The CDR3 coding sequence is TGTGCCAGCAGCCCCAGCGGGGGTGGGGAGCAGTTCTTC. Translation gives CASSPSGGGEQFF.

The chain uses TRBV6-5 and TRBJ1-4, with unresolved D. The CDR3 extends over 16 amino acids. With 0 bases removed from V and 8 bases from J, the gap between germline ends came to 16 bases. Per the germline V gene, CDR1 is MNHEY and CDR2 is SVGAGI. This CDR3 is CASSYSNPNTGEKLFF. CDR3 DNA: TGTGCCAGCAGTTACTCGAATCCCAACACGGGGGAAAAACTGTTTTTT.